This T cell receptor (beta chain) stems from a study of T cells after yellow fever vaccination. Study details: In the case of low-cell-number fractions, SMART-Seq v4 Ultra Low Input was used for preparation.

At least ten counts were recorded for this clonotype. What it recognizes is unknown. The germline V and J ends were trimmed by 6 bases and 4 bases, with 10 bases remaining between them. The CDR3 loop spans 13 amino acids. Template switching by 5'RACE produced TCR cDNA, adding a universal primer site and UMIs. MiXCR, run by TCRdb on the 5' RACE reads, gives a single entry per CDR3 protein. Counted here are a few hundred thousand distinct CDR3 sequences, around an eighth occurring once; the ten biggest clones make up approximately 3.4%. Study-wide results and limits: The booster response re-showed most primary clones: about 96% CD4, almost 90% CD8. Just a small share of clonotypes turned up in the CD4 compartment as well as the CD8 compartment.

The source of this sequence is a man between 18 and 35 years old who received the YFV17D yellow fever vaccine. The sequenced sample was CD4+ T cells sorted from PBMCs, obtained 15 days after the yellow fever booster vaccination. J is TRBJ1-5 and V is TRBV12-3 or TRBV12-4; D is possibly TRBD1 (6 bases). CDR3 sequence (DNA): TGTGCCAGCAGGAGGACAGTAAATCAGCCCCAGCATTTT. Translating it yields CASRRTVNQPQHF.